The 22 T cell receptor beta chains presented below share a single source sample, sequenced in a study of control samples from healthy donors and cancer patients. Produced via immunoSEQ multiplex PCR; TCRdb's table is partial and in-frame only. The sample contains some 140,000 clones, less than 90% of which appear only once. The sequenced material came from blood. These receptors were obtained from a woman aged 30 to 39 in good health.

CDR3 DNA sequence: TGTGCCAGCTGGGACAGGGCCCTAGGCAATCAGCCCCAGCATTTT. Translated, it gives CASWDRALGNQPQHF. The V call is TRBV6-5, the J call TRBJ1-5, with 9 bases that match TRBD1. Germline V gene data show CDR1 as MNHEY and CDR2 as SVGAGI. V trimming: 8 bases; J trimming: 2 bases; junction bases outside the gene matches: 7. The CDR3 extends over 15 amino acids.

This rearrangement joins TRBV30 to TRBJ2-3, with D unresolved. V was trimmed by 2 bases and J by 4 bases, leaving 7 bases between them. This CDR3 spans 12 amino acids. Germline CDR1 GTSNPN, CDR2 SVGIG (reference sequence). CDR3 nucleotides: TGTGCCTGGAGTCCACGCCCAGATACGCAGTATTTT. It codes for CAWSPRPDTQYF. The complete variable domain, with remaining parts taken from reference TRBV30 and TRBJ2-3, reads SQTIHQWPATLVQPVGSPLSLECTVEGTSNPNLYWYRQAAGRGLQLLFYSVGIGQISSEVPQNLSASRPQDRQFILSSKKLLLSDSGFYLCAWSPRPDTQYFGPGTRLTVL.

This chain connects TRBV6-4 to TRBJ1-1; D not certain. Trimming took off 6 bases at V and 11 bases at J, with 19 bases between the two ends. CDR1 MRHNA and CDR2 SNTAGT come from the germline V gene. The CDR3 has 13 amino acids. In DNA form, the CDR3 reads TGTGCCAGCAGCATCGACCGACGGAGTGCGGCTTTCTTT. Its translation: CASSIDRRSAAFF.

This clone was counted only a few times. This rearrangement joins TRBV15 to TRBJ1-1; D unresolved. The CDR3 loop spans 15 amino acids. CDR1 is LNHNV, CDR2 YYDKDF, per germline (reference sequence). V was cut by 0 bases and J by 2 bases, with 10 bases left in between. CDR3 DNA sequence: TGTGCCACCAGCAGAGATAGAGCAACCAACACTGAAGCTTTCTTT. Translated: CATSRDRATNTEAFF.

This clone was seen only a few times. The V call is TRBV11-1, the J call TRBJ2-4, with D maybe TRBD2 (6 bases). The CDR3 contains 14 residues. Germline V gene lookup returns CDR1 SGHAT and CDR2 FQDESV (reference sequence). Trimming cost V 5 bases and J 5 bases, with 13 bases left between them. The CDR3 DNA sequence: TGTGCCAGCAGCCTCCGGAGGGAGGAAAACATTCAGTACTTC. Protein product: CASSLRREENIQYF. Full variable domain (outside the CDR3, taken from reference TRBV11-1 and TRBJ2-4): EAEVAQSPRYKITEKSQAVAFWCDPISGHATLYWYRQILGQGPELLVQFQDESVVDDSQLPKDRFSAERLKGVDSTLKIQPAELGDSAMYLCASSLRREENIQYFGAGTRLSVL.

This clone was counted between two and nine times. The chain combines TRBV3-1 (or the pseudogene TRBV3-2) with TRBJ2-5, with D hard to call. CDR1 is LGHDT, CDR2 YNNKEL, per germline (reference sequence). The CDR3 length is 12 residues. Deletions cut 4 bases from V and 0 bases from J, with 3 bases between. The CDR3 sequence: CASSPHQETQYF. The CDR3, as DNA: TGTGCCAGCAGCCCCCACCAAGAGACCCAGTACTTC.

As concerns this clone: Other DNA sequences within the sample encode an identical CDR3. The genes are TRBV3-1 (or the pseudogene TRBV3-2) and TRBJ2-3; D is unclear. CDR1 and CDR2 from the germline V gene are LGHDT and YNNKEL (reference sequence). The V end was cut by 3 bases, the J end by 1 base, with 8 bases between. This CDR3 is built from 14 residues. CDR3 residues: CASSQGSGTDTQYF. The CDR3 DNA sequence: TGTGCCAGCAGCCAGGGGTCTGGCACAGATACGCAGTATTTT.

V gene TRBV28 combines with J gene TRBJ2-7, with 8 bases aligning to TRBD2. The CDR3 spans 15 residues. J gave up 6 bases and V 5 bases, and 12 bases lay outside the gene matches. CDR1 MDHEN and CDR2 SYDVKM come from the germline V gene. The DNA for the CDR3 is TGTGCCAGCAGTGCCCCCCTGTGGGCGGGAGGCGAGCAGTACTTC. Amino acids: CASSAPLWAGGEQYF. The complete variable domain, with remaining parts taken from reference TRBV28 and TRBJ2-7, reads DVKVTQSSRYLVKRTGEKVFLECVQDMDHENMFWYRQDPGLGLRLIYFSYDVKMKEKGDIPEGYSVSREKKERFSLILESASTNQTSMYLCASSAPLWAGGEQYFGPGTRLTVT.

This rearrangement joins TRBV28 to TRBJ1-5; D gene unclear. The germline CDR1 and CDR2 sequences are MDHEN and SYDVKM. V lost 6 bases and J 0 bases, leaving 12 bases between the germline ends. This CDR3 is built from 15 residues. The CDR3 here is CASRGIPYSNQPQHF. Written as DNA, the CDR3 is TGTGCCAGCAGGGGAATCCCATATAGCAATCAGCCCCAGCATTTT.

CDR3 DNA sequence: TGTGCCAGCAGCCATAAGGGGGCTGGTGGCTACACCTTC. Protein sequence: CASSHKGAGGYTF. The gene calls are TRBV3-1 (or the pseudogene TRBV3-2) and TRBJ1-2; 7 nucleotides agree with TRBD1. V lost 3 bases, J lost 7 bases, and 5 bases stayed unmatched. Germline V lookup: CDR1 LGHDT, CDR2 YNNKEL (reference sequence). The CDR3 has 13 residues.

The chain uses TRBV24-1 and TRBJ2-3; possibly TRBD2 for D (6 bases). V was shortened by 5 bases and J by 1 base, with 9 bases between the two germline ends. CDR1 and CDR2 from the germline V gene are KGHDR and SFDVKD. The CDR3 contains 14 residues. CDR3 sequence: CATSGRVGTDTQYF. The CDR3 nucleotides read TGTGCCACCAGTGGGAGGGTAGGCACAGATACGCAGTATTTT.

Remarks on this clone: The same CDR3 can be traced to other DNA sequences in this sample. The rearrangement links TRBV19 to TRBJ1-5; tentative D call: TRBD1 (6 bases). This CDR3 spans 13 amino acids. The V gene lost 5 bases and the J gene lost 6 bases, with 11 bases spanning the gap. Germline-derived CDR1 and CDR2 are LNHDA and SQIVND (reference sequence). CDR3: CASSGGGGQPQHF. CDR3 in DNA: TGTGCCAGTAGTGGAGGGGGAGGTCAGCCCCAGCATTTT.

This clone has only one observation. This chain links TRBV6-5 with TRBJ1-5; the D is unclear. This CDR3 spans 16 amino acids. V gave up 4 bases and J gave up 6 bases, with 19 bases separating them. The germline CDR1 and CDR2 sequences are MNHEY and SVGAGI. The CDR3 spells CASSLTWGEGSQPQHF. Here the CDR3 DNA reads TGTGCCAGCAGTTTGACGTGGGGAGAGGGTAGTCAGCCCCAGCATTTT.

The rearrangement joins TRBV27 to TRBJ1-1; no reliable D call. The V gene's germline CDR1 is MNHEY and CDR2 SMNVEV (reference sequence). The CDR3 length is 14 residues. V was cut by 1 base and J by 1 base, with 7 bases left in between. The CDR3 coding sequence is TGTGCCAGCAGTTTATGGGGAAAGAACACTGAAGCTTTCTTT. It yields the protein CASSLWGKNTEAFF.

This chain joins TRBV25-1 and TRBJ2-3; 10 bases align to TRBD2. The CDR3 spans 17 residues. Germline V lookup: CDR1 MGHDK, CDR2 SYGVNS. The trim removed 6 bases at V and 3 bases at J, leaving 12 bases unmatched. The CDR3 loop reads CASSQMGLAGATDTQYF. DNA of the CDR3: TGTGCCAGCAGCCAAATGGGCCTAGCGGGAGCAACAGATACGCAGTATTTT.

The chain employs TRBV2 and TRBJ2-3; D may correspond to TRBD1 or TRBD2 (5 bases each). Trimming took off 0 bases at V and 4 bases at J, with 5 bases between the two ends. The CDR3 totals 13 residues. CDR1 SNHLY and CDR2 FYNNEI come from the germline V gene. The CDR3 sequence: CASSEAGPDTQYF. In DNA form, the CDR3 reads TGTGCCAGCAGTGAAGCGGGACCAGATACGCAGTATTTT.

This clone has a single count. The chain is built from TRBV6-8 and TRBJ2-5, with D possibly being TRBD1 (5 bases). Germline CDR1 MNHGY, CDR2 SAAAGT. This CDR3 region has 15 residues. V was clipped by 6 bases and J by 4 bases, with 18 bases between them. CDR3 sequence (DNA): TGTGCCAGCAGCCCTCCTCAGGGTTTGTTAGAGACCCAGTACTTC. Its translation: CASSPPQGLLETQYF.

Written as DNA, the CDR3 is TGTGCCAGCAGTTCTTCCGGGGGCCATGGCTACACCTTC. This sequence encodes CASSSSGGHGYTF. This chain uses TRBV6-2 or TRBV6-3 with TRBJ1-2; D may be TRBD1 (6 bases). Germline V gene data show CDR1 as MNHEY and CDR2 as SVGEGT. CDR3 length: 13 amino acids. V lost 4 bases to trimming and J lost 6 bases, with 12 bases between them.

This sequence joins TRBV5-1 and TRBJ2-7; a weak D match, TRBD1 (6 bases). Germline V CDR1 and CDR2: SGHRS, YFSETQ. V shed 6 bases and J shed 3 bases, with 10 bases lying between them. The length of the CDR3 is 12 residues. CDR3 loop: CASKIQGYEQYF. CDR3 DNA: TGCGCCAGCAAAATACAGGGCTACGAGCAGTACTTC.

The J gene is TRBJ2-1, the V gene TRBV3-1 (or the pseudogene TRBV3-2); D is possibly TRBD2 (6 bases). Germline CDR1 and CDR2: LGHDT and YNNKEL (reference sequence). The CDR3 runs 16 residues. V lost 0 bases and J 2 bases, leaving 11 bases between the germline ends. CDR3 in amino acids: CASSQDVLATYNEQFF. The CDR3, as DNA: TGTGCCAGCAGCCAAGATGTGCTAGCGACCTACAATGAGCAGTTCTTC.

The rearrangement joins TRBV30 to TRBJ2-2; no clear D. Germline CDR1 GTSNPN, CDR2 SVGIG (reference sequence). The CDR3 loop spans 12 amino acids. V was pared by 2 bases and J by 8 bases, with 9 bases between. CDR3 coding DNA: TGTGCCTGGAGTTTCTCCGAAGGGGAGCTGTTTTTT. This gives the protein CAWSFSEGELFF.

V and J are TRBV24-1 and TRBJ2-5, with 7 bases that match TRBD1. The CDR3 extends over 17 amino acids. CDR1 is KGHDR, CDR2 SFDVKD, per germline. The trim removed 2 bases at V and 0 bases at J, leaving 8 bases unmatched. In DNA form, the CDR3 reads TGTGCCACCAGTGATTGGGGGACAGCGGAGTACCAAGAGACCCAGTACTTC. Amino acid sequence: CATSDWGTAEYQETQYF.